One and the same sample provided the 27 T cell receptor beta chains below, sequenced in a study of blood T cell repertoires in COVID-19. The repertoire was sequenced with immunoSEQ multiplex PCR; TCRdb's copy has only in-frame clones and lacks some. The data show approximately 90,000 clones, around 84% seen once. The sequenced sample was peripheral blood. The receptors were gathered from an older man with acute or convalescent COVID-19.

The chain combines TRBV11-2 with TRBJ1-5; D is possibly TRBD1 (5 bases). This CDR3 contains 15 residues. V was cut by 1 base and J by 2 bases, with 9 bases left in between. Germline V lookup: CDR1 SGHAT, CDR2 FQNNGV. The CDR3 DNA sequence: TGTGCCAGCAGCTTAGGAGGCAGGGGCAATCAGCCCCAGCATTTT. Translating gives CASSLGGRGNQPQHF.

This clone appeared once. The chain combines TRBV24-1 with TRBJ2-2; D perhaps matches TRBD1 (5 bases). This CDR3 is 15 amino acids long. V was cut by 3 bases and J by 5 bases, with 12 bases left in between. Per germline, CDR1 KGHDR and CDR2 SFDVKD. CDR3 sequence: CATSDPGRATGELFF. Written as DNA, the CDR3 is TGTGCCACCAGTGATCCCGGCAGGGCAACCGGGGAGCTGTTTTTT.

The chain recombines TRBV15 with TRBJ2-1, with D unresolved. Per germline, CDR1 LNHNV and CDR2 YYDKDF (reference sequence). The CDR3 loop spans 14 amino acids. V was cut by 2 bases and J by 6 bases, with 11 bases left in between. The CDR3 is CATSRSVGRNEQFF. The CDR3 DNA follows: TGTGCCACCAGCAGAAGCGTGGGTCGCAATGAGCAGTTCTTC.

V usage is TRBV24-1 and J usage is TRBJ2-5, with D possibly matching TRBD1 (5 bases). Germline values: CDR1 KGHDR, CDR2 SFDVKD. V gave up 6 bases and J gave up 1 base, with 8 bases separating them. The CDR3 is 13 residues long. CDR3 bases: TGTGCCACCAGTCCAGGGTTCCAAGAGACCCAGTACTTC. It codes for CATSPGFQETQYF.

The gene calls are TRBV25-1 and TRBJ1-2; 8 nucleotides agree with TRBD1. J gave up 4 bases and V 2 bases, and 9 bases lay outside the gene matches. Germline V gives CDR1 MGHDK, CDR2 SYGVNS. The CDR3 contains 16 residues. The DNA for the CDR3 is TGTGCCAGCAGTGAAACCGCCAGGGGGCTGAGCTATGGCTACACCTTC. Amino acids: CASSETARGLSYGYTF.

This clone has a single count. V and J are TRBV11-2 and TRBJ2-7; TRBD2 matches 8 bases. The CDR3 has 18 residues. Germline assignment: CDR1 SGHAT and CDR2 FQNNGV. V trimming: 2 bases; J trimming: 2 bases; junction bases outside the gene matches: 14. The CDR3 loop is CASSLLAGTKVSPYEQYF. The DNA of the CDR3 is TGTGCCAGCAGCTTATTAGCGGGAACAAAAGTCAGTCCCTACGAGCAGTACTTC.

The chain combines TRBV7-8 with TRBJ2-7; 7 bases match TRBD2. The germline CDR1 and CDR2 sequences are SGHVS and FQNEAQ. V lost 10 bases and J lost 0; bases outside the gene matches: 6. CDR3 length equals 13 residues. CDR3 in DNA: TGTGCCACCTCGAGCGGGATCTCCTACGAGCAGTACTTC. This gives the protein CATSSGISYEQYF. The entire variable domain, with the rest obtained from reference TRBV7-8 and TRBJ2-7, is as follows: GAGVSQSPRYKVAKRGQDVALRCDPISGHVSLFWYQQALGQGPEFLTYFQNEAQLDKSGLPSDRFFAERPEGSVSTLKIQRTQQEDSAVYLCATSSGISYEQYFGPGTRLTVT.

The rearrangement uses TRBV19 and TRBJ2-1; possible D gene TRBD1, 7 bases. V was pared by 4 bases and J by 4 bases, with 17 bases between. The length of the CDR3 is 16 residues. CDR1 and CDR2 (germline): LNHDA, SQIVND (reference sequence). The chain's CDR3 is CASSTPGGLKYNEQFF. Written as DNA, the CDR3 is TGTGCCAGTAGTACCCCAGGGGGGCTAAAGTACAATGAGCAGTTCTTC.

This chain links TRBV5-1 with TRBJ2-7, with 8 bases fitting TRBD1. Unmatched junction bases numbered 13, after V lost 5 bases and J lost 12 bases. CDR3 length: 13 amino acids. Germline-derived CDR1 and CDR2 are SGHRS and YFSETQ. CDR3 sequence (DNA): TGCGCCAGCAGAGGAGACGGGACAGGTTCTTTGTACTTC. Translated, it gives CASRGDGTGSLYF.

The chain has TRBV11-2 and TRBJ2-3; TRBD2 might be the D (5 bases). This CDR3 comprises 15 residues. V dropped 4 bases and J dropped 0 bases, with 11 bases sitting between them. Germline loops: CDR1 SGHAT, CDR2 FQNNGV. CDR3 bases: TGTGCCAGCAGCTACGGAGGCACTAGCACAGATACGCAGTATTTT. Translating gives CASSYGGTSTDTQYF.

V is TRBV7-3 and J is TRBJ2-3; tentative D call: TRBD1 (5 bases). The CDR3 runs 13 residues. V gave up 5 bases and J gave up 4 bases, with 10 bases separating them. Per germline, CDR1 SGHTA and CDR2 FQGTGA. CDR3 nucleotides: TGTGCCAGCAGCCCCGTGGGGCCAGATACGCAGTATTTT. It translates to CASSPVGPDTQYF.

The chain is built from TRBV24-1 and TRBJ1-1; perhaps TRBD1 as D (5 bases). The CDR3 spans 13 residues. The V gene's germline CDR1 is KGHDR and CDR2 SFDVKD. The germline V and J ends were trimmed by 8 bases and 4 bases, with 13 bases remaining between them. The CDR3 DNA reads TGTGCCACCATGCAGGGTCACGGCACTGAAGCTTTCTTT. Amino acid sequence: CATMQGHGTEAFF.

The V gene is TRBV7-2, the J gene TRBJ1-5, with D possibly being TRBD1 (5 bases). This CDR3 region has 14 residues. Germline V gives CDR1 SGHTA, CDR2 FQGNSA. V lost 4 bases and J 5 bases, leaving 12 bases between the germline ends. In DNA form, the CDR3 reads TGTGCCAGCAGCTCCCAGGGCGGGGATCAGCCCCAGCATTTT. It specifies CASSSQGGDQPQHF.

The chain links TRBV5-5 to TRBJ2-7; 10 bases align to TRBD1. The germline V gene encodes CDR1 SGHKS and CDR2 YYEKEE (reference sequence). The CDR3 is 16 residues long. V lost 2 bases to trimming and J lost 4 bases; unmatched junction nucleotides: 9. As DNA, the CDR3 is TGTGCCAGCAGCTTACAACCTGGACAGGGGGAGTACGAGCAGTACTTC. Translating it yields CASSLQPGQGEYEQYF.

This clone was observed a single time. J is TRBJ1-2 and V is TRBV20-1; D possibly corresponds to TRBD1 (5 bases). This CDR3 has 11 residues. The V end was cut by 8 bases, the J end by 6 bases, with 13 bases between. Germline lookup yields CDR1 DFQATT and CDR2 SNEGSKA (reference sequence). CDR3 nucleotides: TGCAGTCTTAGGACAAGCGATGGCTACACCTTC. It encodes CSLRTSDGYTF.

The chain employs TRBV18 and TRBJ2-7; no reliable D call. The V end was cut by 6 bases, the J end by 2 bases, with 11 bases between. In germline, CDR1 is KGHSH, CDR2 LQKENI. CDR3 length: 13 residues. The CDR3 sequence is CASSLRQTYEQYF. The CDR3 DNA follows: TGTGCCAGCTCGCTACGACAAACCTACGAGCAGTACTTC. Combining the CDR3 with reference TRBV18 and TRBJ2-7 gives the whole variable domain NAGVMQNPRHLVRRRGQEARLRCSPMKGHSHVYWYRQLPEEGLKFMVYLQKENIIDESGMPKERFSAEFPKEGPSILRIQQVVRGDSAAYFCASSLRQTYEQYFGPGTRLTVT.

The CDR3 DNA sequence: TGTGCCAGCACTCGCGGGACGTTCTCCTACGAGCAGTACTTC. Translating it yields CASTRGTFSYEQYF. The chain links TRBV3-1 (or the pseudogene TRBV3-2) to TRBJ2-7, with D perhaps matching TRBD2 (6 bases). CDR1 is LGHDT, CDR2 YNNKEL, per germline (reference sequence). This CDR3 spans 14 amino acids. Trimming removed 7 bases at V and 0 bases at J, with 13 bases between.

The chain recombines TRBV6-1 with TRBJ2-5; 8 bases are a match to TRBD1. The CDR3 consists of 18 residues. CDR1 is MNHNS, CDR2 SASEGT, per germline. V was pared by 1 base and J by 1 base, with 11 bases of the junction left unmatched. CDR3 bases: TGTGCCAGCAGTGAAGGTGACCTGGGACAGGCCTTCCAAGAGACCCAGTACTTC. It is translated as CASSEGDLGQAFQETQYF.

Regarding this clone: At the DNA level, this CDR3 is encoded by other sequences in the same sample as well. The chain recombines TRBV6-5 with TRBJ1-1; D is unclear. Deletions cut 4 bases from V and 2 bases from J, with 8 bases between. The CDR3 sequence is 13 residues long. From germline, CDR1 is MNHEY and CDR2 SVGAGI. In DNA form, the CDR3 reads TGTGCCAGCAGTTCCCCAGGTAACACTGAAGCTTTCTTT. It codes for CASSSPGNTEAFF.

This rearrangement joins TRBV11-2 to TRBJ2-7, with 9 positions matching TRBD2. CDR3 length: 15 amino acids. The V gene end was trimmed by 7 bases and the J gene end by 0 bases; junction bases not matched to a gene: 7. Per germline, CDR1 SGHAT and CDR2 FQNNGV. The CDR3 DNA sequence: TGTGCCAGCAAAACCGGGACTAGCTCCTCCTACGAGCAGTACTTC. This encodes CASKTGTSSSYEQYF.

The chain couples TRBV18 to TRBJ2-1; 8 bases align to TRBD1. Germline-derived CDR1 and CDR2 are KGHSH and LQKENI. The CDR3 is 11 residues long. V lost 6 bases, J lost 15 bases, and 7 bases stayed unmatched. CDR3 bases: TGTGCCAGCTCCCTTGGACAGGGTACGTTCTTC. It is translated as CASSLGQGTFF.

The rearrangement links TRBV12-3 or TRBV12-4 to TRBJ2-4; 8 nucleotides align to TRBD1. Trimming removed 5 bases from V and 9 bases from J; junction bases left unmatched: 6. This CDR3 has 13 residues. The CDR3 nucleotides are TGTGCCAGCAGTGTAACAGGGGGGAGCATTCAGTACTTC. The encoded protein is CASSVTGGSIQYF.

This sequence joins TRBV4-1 and TRBJ1-4; the D gene is possibly TRBD1 (5 bases). With 4 bases removed from V and 5 bases from J, the gap between germline ends came to 11 bases. Germline V lookup: CDR1 MGHRA, CDR2 YSYEKL. This CDR3 contains 14 residues. The CDR3, as DNA: TGCGCCAGCAGCCGAGACAGATGGAATGAAAAACTGTTTTTT. It encodes CASSRDRWNEKLFF.

The count of this clone is one. V gene TRBV6-6 combines with J gene TRBJ2-7; 10 positions agree with TRBD2. The CDR3 extends over 15 amino acids. V lost 4 bases and J lost 0; bases outside the gene matches: 3. Germline CDR1 MNHNY, CDR2 SVGAGI (reference sequence). CDR3 nucleotide sequence: TGTGCCAGCAGTTCGACTAGCGGGTACTCCTACGAGCAGTACTTC. Its protein is CASSSTSGYSYEQYF.

V is TRBV5-6 and J is TRBJ1-5, with D perhaps TRBD1 (6 bases). V lost 4 bases and J 6 bases, leaving 23 bases between the germline ends. Germline CDR1 is SGHDT and CDR2 is YYEEEE. CDR3 length: 17 residues. CDR3 sequence: CASSRGGVGGGGQPQHF. The CDR3, as DNA: TGTGCCAGCAGCCGAGGGGGAGTGGGCGGCGGCGGTCAGCCCCAGCATTTT.

The chain joins TRBV5-5 to TRBJ1-2, with 7 bases that match TRBD1. The CDR3 runs 12 residues. Trimming took 4 bases from V and 9 from J; bases not matched to a gene: 6. Germline-derived CDR1 and CDR2 are SGHKS and YYEKEE (reference sequence). CDR3 nucleotide sequence: TGTGCCAGCAGCCTCGGGACAGCAAGCTACACCTTC. Its translation is CASSLGTASYTF.

The rearrangement links TRBV5-8 to TRBJ2-7, with unresolved D. V dropped 0 bases and J dropped 5 bases, with 9 bases sitting between them. The germline CDR1 and CDR2 sequences are SGHTS and YDEGEE. The CDR3 spans 13 residues. The CDR3 bases are TGTGCCAGCAGCTTGGTTAGTTCTCACGAGCAGTACTTC. It codes for CASSLVSSHEQYF.